This is a list of T cell receptor beta chains from one sample in a study of T cells in Graves' hyperthyroidism and ophthalmopathy. MiXCR, run by TCRdb on the multiplex PCR reads, gives a single entry per CDR3 protein. Among under 350,000 distinct CDR3 sequences listed, 13% were seen once. Sequencing was performed on blood. The receptors originated from a woman aged 30 to 39 with Graves' hyperthyroidism that later progressed to Graves' ophthalmopathy. CDR3s include the opening cysteine and the closing phenylalanine or tryptophan. Each record gives: clone size, D gene, V gene, J gene, CDR3 protein, CDR3 DNA. D genes are given only for firm matches. Expanded clones get a size class; other rows say once, few or many, or leave the size out.

>many|TRBD1|TRBV6-5|TRBJ1-2
CASSYFPGGYGYTF
TGTGCCAGCAGTTACTTCCCAGGGGGTTATGGCTACACCTTC
>many|TRBD2|TRBV24-1|TRBJ2-5
CATSDLRASGKETQYF
TGTGCCACCAGTGATTTGCGGGCTAGCGGGAAAGAGACCCAGTACTTC
>-|TRBD2|TRBV11-2|TRBJ2-1
CASRSRWTSGSYEQFF
TGTGCCAGCAGGTCCCGATGGACTAGCGGGAGCTATGAGCAGTTCTTC
>many|-|TRBV30|TRBJ1-5
CAWSVASLNQPQHF
TGTGCCTGGAGTGTTGCCAGTCTCAATCAGCCCCAGCATTTT
>few|TRBD2|TRBV10-3|TRBJ2-1
CAISYSGSSYNEQFF
TGTGCCATCAGTTATAGCGGGAGCTCCTACAATGAGCAGTTCTTC
>few|TRBD1|TRBV28|TRBJ1-5
CAVAGGASQPQHF
TGTGCCGTCGCAGGGGGGGCTAGTCAGCCCCAGCATTTT
>many|TRBD2|TRBV29-1|TRBJ2-7
CSGLAGYEQYF
TGCAGCGGACTAGCGGGCTACGAGCAGTACTTC
>-|TRBD2|TRBV29-1|TRBJ2-5
CSVEGEGETQYF
TGCAGCGTTGAAGGGGAGGGAGAGACCCAGTACTTC
>many|-|TRBV6-2/TRBV6-3|TRBJ1-5
CASQKGGRGQPQHF
TGTGCCAGCCAAAAGGGGGGCCGCGGTCAGCCCCAGCATTTT
>many|TRBD1|TRBV2|TRBJ2-3
CASRGTAHTDTQYF
TGTGCCAGCAGAGGGACAGCACACACAGATACGCAGTATTTT
>many|TRBD2|TRBV5-6|TRBJ2-1
CASSQGLAGDYEQFF
TGTGCCAGCAGCCAGGGACTAGCGGGAGACTATGAGCAGTTCTTC
>many|-|TRBV10-3|TRBJ2-7
CAISGKGLEQYF
TGTGCCATCAGTGGTAAAGGGCTCGAGCAGTACTTC
>-|TRBD1|TRBV11-2|TRBJ1-1
CASSPGTGVTMNTEAFF
TGTGCCAGCAGCCCTGGGACAGGGGTAACAATGAACACTGAAGCTTTCTTT
>many|TRBD1|TRBV11-2|TRBJ2-7
CASSLVVGQGYEQYF
TGTGCCAGCAGCTTAGTTGTGGGACAGGGTTACGAGCAGTACTTC
>many|-|TRBV28|TRBJ2-1
CASSLWSVSYNEQFF
TGTGCCAGCAGTTTATGGTCAGTCTCCTACAATGAGCAGTTCTTC
>many|-|TRBV28|TRBJ2-5
CASSFSVGPNNQETQYF
TGTGCCAGCAGTTTCTCCGTGGGACCGAACAACCAAGAGACCCAGTACTTC
>-|TRBD2|TRBV20-1|TRBJ2-5
CSARLAGGLIGTQYF
TGCAGTGCTAGGCTAGCGGGGGGTCTTATCGGGACCCAGTACTTC
>few|-|TRBV4-1|TRBJ2-5
CASSQDNGAAVETQYF
TGCGCCAGCAGCCAAGATAATGGAGCGGCAGTCGAGACCCAGTACTTC
>many|TRBD1|TRBV7-2|TRBJ2-7
CASSLARTGTYEQYF
TGTGCCAGCAGCTTAGCGAGGACAGGGACCTACGAGCAGTACTTC
>many|TRBD2|TRBV28|TRBJ2-3
CASRATSAPDTQYF
TGTGCCAGCAGGGCCACTAGCGCGCCAGATACGCAGTATTTT
>many|-|TRBV27|TRBJ2-7
CASSLYISSYEQYF
TGTGCCAGCAGTTTGTATATAAGCTCCTACGAGCAGTACTTC
>few|-|TRBV5-1|TRBJ2-2
CASSSYRVTGELFF
TGCGCCAGCAGCTCTTACAGGGTAACCGGGGAGCTGTTTTTT
>many|TRBD2|TRBV5-8|TRBJ2-4
CASSLGVAGGRAKNIQYF
TGTGCCAGCAGCTTGGGGGTAGCGGGAGGAAGGGCCAAAAACATTCAGTACTTC
>-|-|TRBV25-1|TRBJ2-3
CASSEYGGITDTQYF
TGTGCCAGCAGTGAATACGGGGGAATCACAGATACGCAGTATTTT
>many|-|TRBV5-6|TRBJ2-7
CASSLLGFEQYF
TGTGCCAGCAGCTTGTTAGGGTTCGAGCAGTACTTC
>few|-|TRBV9|TRBJ2-3
CASSGIASSTDTQYF
TGTGCCAGCAGCGGAATAGCGTCTAGCACAGATACGCAGTATTTT
>-|-|TRBV2|TRBJ1-1
CASNQGWNMNTEAFF
TGTGCCAGCAACCAAGGGTGGAACATGAACACTGAAGCTTTCTTT
>once|TRBD1|TRBV27|TRBJ1-2
CASARQGALGGYTF
TGTGCCAGCGCACGACAGGGGGCTCTGGGTGGCTACACCTTC
>-|-|TRBV4-3|TRBJ1-2
CARSLLVGSRSNYGYTF
TGCGCCCGCAGCCTCTTAGTTGGTTCTAGGTCTAACTATGGCTACACCTTC
>many|TRBD1|TRBV12-3/TRBV12-4|TRBJ1-1
CASSWDRGNTEAFF
TGTGCCAGCAGTTGGGACAGGGGGAACACTGAAGCTTTCTTT
>many|-|TRBV2|TRBJ1-3
CASSERPGMASGNTIYF
TGTGCCAGCAGTGAACGGCCGGGCATGGCCTCTGGAAACACCATATATTTT
>many|-|TRBV2|TRBJ2-7
CASREQPPTQYF
TGTGCCAGCAGGGAACAGCCGCCGACGCAGTACTTC
>-|TRBD1|TRBV5-1|TRBJ1-6
CASSSSGTVTSSYNSPLHF
TGCGCCAGCAGCTCTTCCGGGACAGTCACTAGCTCCTATAATTCACCCCTCCACTTT
>-|-|TRBV9|TRBJ2-3
CASSVLDGGADTQYF
TGTGCCAGCAGCGTCCTGGACGGTGGGGCAGATACGCAGTATTTT
>many|TRBD2|TRBV28|TRBJ2-3
CASRTSGGGTDTQYF
TGTGCCAGCAGGACTAGCGGGGGTGGCACAGATACGCAGTATTTT
>many|TRBD2|TRBV9|TRBJ2-5
CASSRASGETQYF
TGTGCCAGCTCCCGGGCTAGCGGAGAGACCCAGTACTTC
>-|TRBD2|TRBV20-1|TRBJ2-1
CSGTSGRVTNEQFF
TGCTCCGGGACTAGCGGGAGGGTAACCAATGAGCAGTTCTTC
>many|TRBD2|TRBV9|TRBJ2-1
CASSVGTSGREQFF
TGTGCCAGCAGCGTTGGGACTAGCGGACGTGAGCAGTTCTTC
>-|-|TRBV30|TRBJ2-4
CACWGQTKNIQYF
TGTGCCTGCTGGGGGCAGACCAAAAACATTCAGTACTTC
>-|-|TRBV5-1|TRBJ2-7
CASSPIAVSSYEQYF
TGCGCCAGCAGCCCAATAGCGGTAAGCTCCTACGAGCAGTACTTC
>few|-|TRBV3-2|TRBJ2-7
CASSLNPPGQGNSYEQYF
TGTGCCAGCAGCCTAAATCCACCCGGACAGGGGAATTCCTACGAGCAGTACTTC
>many|TRBD1|TRBV7-3|TRBJ2-1
CASSLRQGMPNEQFF
TGTGCCAGCAGCTTAAGACAGGGGATGCCCAATGAGCAGTTCTTC
>many|-|TRBV9|TRBJ1-5
CASSVDGGLAQPQHF
TGTGCCAGCAGCGTAGACGGGGGGCTCGCTCAGCCCCAGCATTTT
>-|-|TRBV7-9|TRBJ2-7
CASRVGANEQYF
TGTGCCAGCAGGGTGGGAGCGAACGAGCAGTACTTC
>few|TRBD2|TRBV9|TRBJ2-2
CASSGGAGLAGGELFF
TGTGCCAGCAGCGGCGGGGCCGGACTAGCGGGAGGGGAGCTGTTTTTT
>many|-|TRBV6-2/TRBV6-3|TRBJ2-6
CASSPPGSGANVLTF
TGTGCCAGCAGCCCACCAGGATCTGGGGCCAACGTCCTGACTTTC
>many|-|TRBV2|TRBJ1-5
CASSPNGAGNRQPQHF
TGTGCCAGCAGCCCAAACGGGGCAGGGAATCGTCAGCCCCAGCATTTT
>many|-|TRBV6-1|TRBJ2-1
CASKEFYNEQFF
TGTGCCAGCAAGGAGTTCTACAATGAGCAGTTCTTC
>few|-|TRBV6-1|TRBJ1-2
CASSTIRLDRLNYGYTF
TGTGCCAGCAGTACAATTAGACTGGACAGACTTAACTATGGCTACACCTTC
>many|-|TRBV6-2/TRBV6-3|TRBJ1-2
CASSSVYGYTF
TGTGCCAGCAGTTCAGTCTATGGCTACACCTTC
>many|-|TRBV7-8|TRBJ2-2
CASSFIRVGGELFF
TGTGCCAGCAGCTTCATACGGGTGGGCGGGGAGCTGTTTTTT
>many|-|TRBV7-2|TRBJ2-5
CASSPGLRETQYF
TGTGCCAGCAGCCCAGGGTTGAGGGAGACCCAGTACTTC
>many|-|TRBV4-1|TRBJ2-7
CASSQDSKQSYYEQYF
TGCGCCAGCAGCCAAGATTCTAAGCAGTCCTACTACGAGCAGTACTTC
>many|TRBD1|TRBV7-3|TRBJ2-1
CASSLGTGDEQFF
TGTGCCAGCAGCTTGGGGACAGGGGATGAGCAGTTCTTC
>many|-|TRBV7-3|TRBJ1-2
CASSAQGLQPSMGYTF
TGTGCCAGCAGCGCACAGGGACTGCAGCCCTCTATGGGCTACACCTTC
>many|TRBD2|TRBV7-9|TRBJ2-1
CASSELAEAYNEQFF
TGTGCCAGCAGCGAACTAGCGGAGGCCTACAATGAGCAGTTCTTC
>-|TRBD2|TRBV4-3|TRBJ2-1
CASSQDGEAGAYNEQFF
TGCGCCAGCAGCCAAGATGGGGAAGCGGGGGCCTACAATGAGCAGTTCTTC
>few|TRBD1|TRBV6-5|TRBJ2-2
CASSYSLGQGTGELFF
TGTGCCAGCAGTTACTCTCTCGGACAGGGCACCGGGGAGCTGTTTTTT
>many|-|TRBV7-2|TRBJ1-3
CASSPHDGGSGNTIYF
TGTGCCAGCAGCCCCCATGATGGGGGCTCTGGAAACACCATATATTTT
>many|-|TRBV24-1|TRBJ2-3
CATSEGGTDTQYF
TGTGCCACCAGTGAAGGCGGTACAGATACGCAGTATTTT